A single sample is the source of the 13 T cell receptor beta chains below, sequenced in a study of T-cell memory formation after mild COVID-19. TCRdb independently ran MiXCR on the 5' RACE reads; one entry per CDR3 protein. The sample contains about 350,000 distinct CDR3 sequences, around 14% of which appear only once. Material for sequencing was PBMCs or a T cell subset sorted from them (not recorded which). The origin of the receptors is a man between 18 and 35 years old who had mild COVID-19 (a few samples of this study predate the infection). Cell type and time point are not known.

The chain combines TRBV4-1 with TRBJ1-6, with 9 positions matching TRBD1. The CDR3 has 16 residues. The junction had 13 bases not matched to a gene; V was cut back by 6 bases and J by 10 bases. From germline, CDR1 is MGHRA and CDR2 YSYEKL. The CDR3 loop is CASSYGPGTGRSPLHF. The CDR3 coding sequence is TGCGCCAGCAGTTACGGTCCCGGGACAGGGAGATCACCCCTCCACTTT.

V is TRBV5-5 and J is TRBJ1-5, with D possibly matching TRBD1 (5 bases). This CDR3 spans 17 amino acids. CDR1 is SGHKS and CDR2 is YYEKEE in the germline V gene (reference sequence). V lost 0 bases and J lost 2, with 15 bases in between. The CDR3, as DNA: TGTGCCAGCAGCTTGGCGTCAGGGTTCAGAGGCAATCAGCCCCAGCATTTT. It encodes CASSLASGFRGNQPQHF.

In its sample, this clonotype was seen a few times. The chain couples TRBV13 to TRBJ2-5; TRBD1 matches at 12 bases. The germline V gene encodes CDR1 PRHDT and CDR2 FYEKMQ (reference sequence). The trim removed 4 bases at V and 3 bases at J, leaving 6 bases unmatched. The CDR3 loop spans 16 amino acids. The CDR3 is CASSSRDRGPKETQYF. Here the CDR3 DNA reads TGTGCCAGCAGCTCTCGGGACAGGGGGCCCAAAGAGACCCAGTACTTC.

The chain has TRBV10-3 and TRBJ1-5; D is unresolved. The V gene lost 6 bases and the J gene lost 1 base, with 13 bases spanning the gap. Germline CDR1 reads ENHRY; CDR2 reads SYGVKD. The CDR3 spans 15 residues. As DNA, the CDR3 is TGTGCCATCAGCGCCTCCACACAGAGCAATCAGCCCCAGCATTTT. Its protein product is CAISASTQSNQPQHF.

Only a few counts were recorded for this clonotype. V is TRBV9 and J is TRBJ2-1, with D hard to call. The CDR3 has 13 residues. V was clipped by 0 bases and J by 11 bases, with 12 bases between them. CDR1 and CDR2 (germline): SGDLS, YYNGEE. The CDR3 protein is CASSVDLGAKQFF. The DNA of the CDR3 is TGTGCCAGCAGCGTAGACCTAGGTGCCAAGCAGTTCTTC.

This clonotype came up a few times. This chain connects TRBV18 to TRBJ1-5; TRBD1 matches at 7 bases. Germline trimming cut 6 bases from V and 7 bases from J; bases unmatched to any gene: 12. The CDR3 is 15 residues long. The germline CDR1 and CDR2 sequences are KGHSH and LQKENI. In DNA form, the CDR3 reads TGTGCCAGCTCGGTGGGGGGGACAGCCCAACAGCCCCAGCATTTT. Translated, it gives CASSVGGTAQQPQHF.

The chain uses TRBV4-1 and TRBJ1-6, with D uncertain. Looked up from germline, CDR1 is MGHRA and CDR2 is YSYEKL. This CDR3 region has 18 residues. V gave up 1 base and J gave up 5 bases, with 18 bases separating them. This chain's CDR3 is CASSQGATLGKNNSPLHF. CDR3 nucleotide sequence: TGCGCCAGCAGCCAAGGGGCCACCCTTGGGAAGAATAATTCACCCCTCCACTTT.

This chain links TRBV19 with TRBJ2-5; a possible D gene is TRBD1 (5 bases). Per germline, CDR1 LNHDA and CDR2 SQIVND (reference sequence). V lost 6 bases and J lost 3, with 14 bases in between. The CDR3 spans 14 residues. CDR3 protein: CASSITGGEETQYF. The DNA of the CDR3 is TGTGCCAGTAGCATCACAGGTGGGGAAGAGACCCAGTACTTC.

The CDR3 reads CASSVTSGALRGQYF. In DNA form, the CDR3 reads TGTGCCAGCAGCGTGACTAGCGGGGCGCTTCGGGGGCAGTATTTT. This chain joins TRBV7-9 and TRBJ2-3, with TRBD2 identical over 11 bases. After removal of 5 bases from V and 11 bases from J, the junction contained 12 bases not matched to a gene. Germline CDR1 is SEHNR and CDR2 is FQNEAQ (reference sequence). The CDR3 length is 15 residues.

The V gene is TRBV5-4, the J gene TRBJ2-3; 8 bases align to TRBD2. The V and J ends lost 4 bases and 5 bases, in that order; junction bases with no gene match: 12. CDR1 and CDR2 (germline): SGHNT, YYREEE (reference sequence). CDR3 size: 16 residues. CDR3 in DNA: TGTGCCAGCAGCCCGAGGGTAGCGGGGCCGGGAGATACGCAGTATTTT. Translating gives CASSPRVAGPGDTQYF.

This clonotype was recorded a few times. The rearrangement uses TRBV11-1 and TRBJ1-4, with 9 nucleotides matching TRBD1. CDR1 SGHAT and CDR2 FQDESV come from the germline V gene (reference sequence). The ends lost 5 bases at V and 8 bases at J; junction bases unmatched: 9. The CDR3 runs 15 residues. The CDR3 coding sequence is TGTGCCAGCAGCAGACAGGGGGACCCTCGAGAAAAACTGTTTTTT. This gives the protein CASSRQGDPREKLFF.

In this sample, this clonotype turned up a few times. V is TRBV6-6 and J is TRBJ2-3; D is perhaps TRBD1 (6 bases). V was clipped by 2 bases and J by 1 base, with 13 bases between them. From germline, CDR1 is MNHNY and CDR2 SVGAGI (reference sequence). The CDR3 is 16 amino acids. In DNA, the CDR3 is TGTGCCAGCAGTTACGGGGCGGCAGGGGGCACAGATACGCAGTATTTT. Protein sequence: CASSYGAAGGTDTQYF.

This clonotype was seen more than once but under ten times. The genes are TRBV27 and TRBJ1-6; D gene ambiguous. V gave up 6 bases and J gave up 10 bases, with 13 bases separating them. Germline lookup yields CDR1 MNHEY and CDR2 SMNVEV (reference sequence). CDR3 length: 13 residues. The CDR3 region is CASSNRGRSPLHF. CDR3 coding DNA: TGTGCCAGCAGCAACCGAGGCCGCTCACCCCTCCACTTT.